This entry lists 9 T cell receptor beta chains sequenced from one sample in a study of shared clonotypes between healthy human individuals. Only in-frame clones appear in the TCRdb table, and some are missing; sequencing was by immunoSEQ multiplex PCR. The table lists 2 million or so clones, about 95% of them singletons. Naive CD8 isolation took CD45RO-negative cells positively selected for CCR7 and excluded terminally differentiated effector memory CD45RA+ cells. Material for sequencing was naive CD8+ T cells sorted from blood. The source of these receptors is a man aged 18 to 35 in good health.

The V and J genes are TRBV4-1 and TRBJ2-5; 13 bases are a match to TRBD2. V gave up 3 bases and J gave up 0 bases; unmatched junction bases: 4. The CDR3 spans 17 residues. The germline V gene has CDR1 MGHRA and CDR2 YSYEKL. CDR3 residues: CASSQGLAGLHQETQYF. CDR3 in DNA: TGCGCCAGCAGCCAGGGACTAGCGGGGCTACACCAAGAGACCCAGTACTTC.

This rearrangement joins TRBV9 to TRBJ2-3; possibly TRBD1 for D (6 bases). The CDR3 is made up of 12 amino acids. V was clipped by 8 bases and J by 5 bases, with 12 bases between them. Germline CDR1 is SGDLS and CDR2 is YYNGEE. CDR3 sequence reads: CASGQLEDTQYF. Here the CDR3 DNA reads TGTGCCAGTGGACAGTTGGAAGATACGCAGTATTTT.

V gene TRBV13 combines with J gene TRBJ2-7; no clear D gene. The CDR3 has 13 residues. CDR1 is PRHDT, CDR2 FYEKMQ, per germline (reference sequence). V lost 5 bases and J 2 bases, leaving 10 bases between the germline ends. CDR3 sequence reads: CASSALEPYEQYF. The CDR3 DNA sequence: TGTGCCAGCAGCGCCCTAGAACCCTACGAGCAGTACTTC.

This chain joins TRBV9 and TRBJ2-5; 14 bases fit TRBD2. The V segment lost 4 bases and the J segment 2 bases; nucleotides outside the gene matches: 7. The CDR3 is 17 residues long. The germline gives CDR1 SGDLS, CDR2 YYNGEE. Here the CDR3 reads CASSPGLAGGPQETQYF. The CDR3 DNA reads as TGTGCCAGCAGCCCTGGACTAGCGGGAGGCCCTCAAGAGACCCAGTACTTC.

The V call is TRBV7-8, the J call TRBJ2-7, with 8 bases identical to TRBD2. CDR3 length: 15 amino acids. Trimming took 0 bases from V and 6 from J; bases not matched to a gene: 7. The germline V gene has CDR1 SGHVS and CDR2 FQNEAQ. The CDR3 nucleotides are TGTGCCAGCAGCTTAGCTTTTAGCGGGGCCCTCGAGCAGTACTTC. Encoded protein: CASSLAFSGALEQYF.

CDR3: CASRNPGLTYEQYF. The CDR3 DNA sequence: TGTGCCAGCAGAAACCCGGGACTTACCTACGAGCAGTACTTC. The V call is TRBV11-2, the J call TRBJ2-7; a possible D gene is TRBD2 (6 bases). In germline, CDR1 is SGHAT, CDR2 FQNNGV. This CDR3 has 14 amino acids. V was pared by 6 bases and J by 2 bases, with 14 bases between.

The chain is built from TRBV11-2 and TRBJ2-7; 8 positions match TRBD2. With 0 bases clipped from V and 2 bases from J, the junction kept 9 bases outside the gene matches. This CDR3 is built from 17 residues. The germline V gene encodes CDR1 SGHAT and CDR2 FQNNGV. Here the CDR3 DNA reads TGTGCCAGCAGCTTAGAAATTTTTCGGGAGGGTGCCTACGAGCAGTACTTC. Translated: CASSLEIFREGAYEQYF.

The chain couples TRBV7-8 to TRBJ1-2; unclear D gene. Germline V lookup: CDR1 SGHVS, CDR2 FQNEAQ. The CDR3 is 17 amino acids. The V end was cut by 2 bases, the J end by 6 bases, with 22 bases between. CDR3: CASSLFEAVSIGHGYTF. The CDR3 DNA sequence: TGTGCCAGCAGCTTATTTGAGGCAGTCTCGATCGGTCATGGCTACACCTTC.

Details on this clone: Lacking the conserved final phenylalanine or tryptophan, this CDR3 likely reflects a read error. The chain carries TRBV5-4 and TRBJ2-7, with 8 bases matching TRBD1. The CDR3 has 14 amino acids. Per the germline V gene, CDR1 is SGHNT and CDR2 is YYREEE (reference sequence). The V segment lost 3 bases and the J segment 5 bases; nucleotides outside the gene matches: 7. CDR3 in amino acids: CASSSDRAGDEQYS. Written as DNA, the CDR3 is TGTGCCAGCAGCTCGGACAGGGCCGGGGACGAGCAGTACTCC.